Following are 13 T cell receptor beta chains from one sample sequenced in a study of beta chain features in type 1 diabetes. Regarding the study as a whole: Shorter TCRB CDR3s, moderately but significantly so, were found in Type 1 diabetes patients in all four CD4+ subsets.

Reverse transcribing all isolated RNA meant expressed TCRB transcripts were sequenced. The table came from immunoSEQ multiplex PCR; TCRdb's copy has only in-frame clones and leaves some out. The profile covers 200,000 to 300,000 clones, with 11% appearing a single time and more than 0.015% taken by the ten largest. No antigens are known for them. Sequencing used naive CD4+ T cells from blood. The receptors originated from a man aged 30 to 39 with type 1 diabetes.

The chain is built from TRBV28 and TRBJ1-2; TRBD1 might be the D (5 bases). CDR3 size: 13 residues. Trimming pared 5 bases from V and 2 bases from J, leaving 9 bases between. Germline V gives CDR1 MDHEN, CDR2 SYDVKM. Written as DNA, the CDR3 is TGTGCCAGCAGTCGGACACTAAACTATGGCTACACCTTC. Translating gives CASSRTLNYGYTF.

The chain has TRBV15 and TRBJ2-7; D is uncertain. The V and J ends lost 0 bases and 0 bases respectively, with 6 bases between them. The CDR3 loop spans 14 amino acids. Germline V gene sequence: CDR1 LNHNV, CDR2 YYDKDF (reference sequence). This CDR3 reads CATSREQSSYEQYF. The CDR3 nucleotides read TGTGCCACCAGCAGAGAACAAAGCTCCTACGAGCAGTACTTC.

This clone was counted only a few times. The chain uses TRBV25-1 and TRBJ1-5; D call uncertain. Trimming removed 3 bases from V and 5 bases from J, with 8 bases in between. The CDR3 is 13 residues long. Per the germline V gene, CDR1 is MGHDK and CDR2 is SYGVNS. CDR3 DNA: TGTGCCAGCAGTGACCCCCCTTATCAGCCCCAGCATTTT. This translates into CASSDPPYQPQHF.

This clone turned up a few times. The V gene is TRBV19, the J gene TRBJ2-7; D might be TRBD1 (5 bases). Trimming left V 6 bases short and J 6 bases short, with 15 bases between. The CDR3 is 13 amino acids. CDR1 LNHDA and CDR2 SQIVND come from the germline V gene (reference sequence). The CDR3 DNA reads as TGTGCCAGTAGCGGCGACAGCCCGGTCGAGCAGTACTTC. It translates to CASSGDSPVEQYF.

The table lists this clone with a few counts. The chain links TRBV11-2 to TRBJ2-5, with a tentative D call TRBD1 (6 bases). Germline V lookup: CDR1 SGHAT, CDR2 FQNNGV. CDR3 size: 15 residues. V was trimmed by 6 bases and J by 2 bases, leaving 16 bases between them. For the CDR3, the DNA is TGTGCCAGCAGTCACAGGGACCCCAAACAAGAGACCCAGTACTTC. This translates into CASSHRDPKQETQYF. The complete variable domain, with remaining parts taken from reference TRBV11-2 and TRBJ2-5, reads EAGVAQSPRYKIIEKRQSVAFWCNPISGHATLYWYQQILGQGPKLLIQFQNNGVVDDSQLPKDRFSAERLKGVDSTLKIQPAKLEDSAVYLCASSHRDPKQETQYFGPGTRLLVL.

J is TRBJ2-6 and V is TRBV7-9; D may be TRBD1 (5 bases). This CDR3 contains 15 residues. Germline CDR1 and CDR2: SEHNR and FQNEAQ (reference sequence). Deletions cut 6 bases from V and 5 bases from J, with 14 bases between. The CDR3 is CASSSVRARANVLTF. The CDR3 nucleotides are TGTGCCAGCAGTTCAGTCAGGGCAAGGGCCAACGTCCTGACTTTC.

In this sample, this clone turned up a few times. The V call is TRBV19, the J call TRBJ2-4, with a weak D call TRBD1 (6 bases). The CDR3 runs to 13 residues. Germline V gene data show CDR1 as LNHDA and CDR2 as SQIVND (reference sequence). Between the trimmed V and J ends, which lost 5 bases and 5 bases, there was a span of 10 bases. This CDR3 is CASSLRTENIQYF. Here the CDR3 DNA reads TGTGCCAGTAGTCTTCGGACAGAAAACATTCAGTACTTC.

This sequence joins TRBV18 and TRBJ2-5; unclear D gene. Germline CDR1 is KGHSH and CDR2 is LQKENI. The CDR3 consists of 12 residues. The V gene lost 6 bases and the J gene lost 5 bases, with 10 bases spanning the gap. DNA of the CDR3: TGTGCCAGCTCCCGGAGTCCGGAGACCCAGTACTTC. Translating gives CASSRSPETQYF.

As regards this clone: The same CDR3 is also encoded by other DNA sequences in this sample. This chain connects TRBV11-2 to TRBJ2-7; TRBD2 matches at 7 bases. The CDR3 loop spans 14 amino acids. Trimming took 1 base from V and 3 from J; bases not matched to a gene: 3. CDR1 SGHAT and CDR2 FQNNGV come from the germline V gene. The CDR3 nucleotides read TGTGCCAGCAGCTTAGTGCGGGGGAGCTACGAGCAGTACTTC. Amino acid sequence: CASSLVRGSYEQYF.

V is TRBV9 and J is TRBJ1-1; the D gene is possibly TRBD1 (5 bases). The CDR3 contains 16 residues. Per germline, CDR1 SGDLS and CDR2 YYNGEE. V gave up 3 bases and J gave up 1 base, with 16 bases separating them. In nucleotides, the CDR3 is TGTGCCAGCAGCGCGTCCCCCCGGGACTGGAACACTGAAGCTTTCTTT. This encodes CASSASPRDWNTEAFF.

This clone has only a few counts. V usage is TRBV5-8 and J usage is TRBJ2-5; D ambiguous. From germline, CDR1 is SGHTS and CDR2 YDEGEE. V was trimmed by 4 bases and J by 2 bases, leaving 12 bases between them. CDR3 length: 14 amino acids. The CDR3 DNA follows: TGTGCCAGCAGCCCTAGACTGAAACAAGAGACCCAGTACTTC. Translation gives CASSPRLKQETQYF.

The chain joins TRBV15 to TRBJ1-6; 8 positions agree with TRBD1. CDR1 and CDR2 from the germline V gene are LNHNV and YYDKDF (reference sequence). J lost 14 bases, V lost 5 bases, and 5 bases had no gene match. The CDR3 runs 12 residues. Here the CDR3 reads CATSLTQGALHF. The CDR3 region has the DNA TGTGCCACCAGCCTCACACAGGGGGCCCTCCACTTT.

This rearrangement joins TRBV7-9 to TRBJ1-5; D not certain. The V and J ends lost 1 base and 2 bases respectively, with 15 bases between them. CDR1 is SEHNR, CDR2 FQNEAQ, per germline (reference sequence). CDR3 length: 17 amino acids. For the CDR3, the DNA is TGTGCCAGCAGCTTAGGACTTGGCGGTGAAGGCAATCAGCCCCAGCATTTT. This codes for CASSLGLGGEGNQPQHF.